This T cell receptor (beta chain) was documented in a study of CD8 T cells in Susac syndrome (dated by TCRdb to about 2019). About the full investigation: Among the Susac syndrome patients who were sequenced, clinically active disease was present in five or six and clinical remission was observed in roughly eight. Susac syndrome patients were therapy-naive, on corticosteroids (some also receiving IVIg), or on IVIg alone at blood withdrawal. Whether CD8+ T cell activation and differentiation in Susac syndrome was antigen driven was tested using repertoire sequencing. The clonality of the CD8+ T cell repertoire was compared across some eleven healthy donors, roughly 14 Susac syndrome patients and about 15 multiple sclerosis patients. Broader findings and caveats from the paper: In the total CD8+ and CD8+ TEMRA repertoires, sixteen and five Susac-specific public clones, respectively, were identified. The TCR sequencing and HLA analysis was acknowledged to have included a relatively small number of individuals. Clonal expansion was observed in Susac syndrome CD8+ repertoires, with the highest expansion in CD8+ TEMRA cells and greater expansion in clinically active than in remitting patients.

RNA was extracted with the RNeasy kit and roughly 0.45 to 1 ug was reverse transcribed using random hexamers. The immunoSEQ multiplex PCR assay, which covers 54 Vbeta and 13 Jbeta segments, was used to amplify TCR beta CDR3 regions. PCR amplification bias was corrected using a synthetic template baseline for primer optimization and computational correction. As for how the authors treated the data: Only productive sequences were kept, with reads annotated to V, D and J genes according to IMGT and analyzed in immunoSEQ Analyzer. Clonality was computed as one minus Shannon entropy normalized by log2 of the number of productive unique sequences. Public and private clones were assessed among the 100 most prevalent clones of each patient and control. Clones were defined as Susac-specific when absent from the healthy and MS cohorts, from fewer than 1,300 published viral clones and from other ImmuneACCESS disease sequences. Clones were called with MiXCR by TCRdb after fastp trimmed the public reads at Q25, and only in-frame beta chains were retained. Entries that share a CDR3 protein sequence are merged under the most common genes and DNA. These V and J calls derive from TCRdb rather than the authors' analysis. Counted in this sample were some 110,000 distinct CDR3 sequences; approximately 93% of them appeared once. The ten largest account for 0.4% to 0.5% of the sample.

The CDR3 measures 12 amino acids from cysteine to phenylalanine. Only CDR3 DNA remains: 36 bases, in frame from the first base. For CDR1 and CDR2, the germline V gene lists SQVTM and ANQGSEA. Cut back by 2 bases and 5 bases, the V and J ends lie 6 bases apart. Peripheral blood CD8+ and CD4+ T cells from healthy donors, Susac syndrome patients and multiple sclerosis patients were profiled using high-throughput TCR beta sequencing. The Susac syndrome patients fulfilled recently defined diagnostic criteria for either definite or probable disease. Bulk CD8+ and CD4+ T cells were purified by magnetic negative isolation, while CD8+ TEMRA cells were enriched using FACS. Blood was collected in EDTA tubes and processed within 24 hours, with PBMCs isolated through density gradient centrifugation. PBMCs intended for TCR sequencing were cryopreserved in liquid nitrogen and were subsequently thawed in a 37 degrees C water bath. The sorted or isolated CD4+, CD8+ and CD8+ TEMRA cells reached a purity of at least 90%.

Regarding this clonotype: Its antigen is still unknown. Qualities for individual bases were not recorded, and no much larger clone is one base off.

The specimen was CD8+ T cells from PBMCs. The origin of this receptor is a human donor with Susac syndrome. The sequence links TRBV29-1 to TRBJ2-2; the D gene identity is not certain. The bases are TGCAGCGTTGAATGGGAAACCGGGGAGCTGTTTTTT. It is translated as CSVEWETGELFF.